Here is one TCR beta chain with its context. This entry is derived from a study of blood T cell repertoires in COVID-19. Background on the study: Spain, Italy and the United States supplied samples that represented acute and convalescent COVID-19. PBMCs, B-cell-depleted T cells, or T cells were the source of the cDNA or gDNA that made up the material.

Original handling: By means of reference gene primer amplification, nucleated cell counts were estimated. The method was immunoSEQ multiplex PCR; TCRdb's version includes in-frame clones alone and lacks a portion of them. Clone size and the V and J calls come from that table; the DNA yielded D and trimming. The top ten clones hold more than 2.5% of a sample with approximately 180,000 clones, 75% to 90% of them seen once. Sequencing was done on a sample of peripheral blood. The sequence was obtained from a man aged 55 to 70 with acute or convalescent COVID-19.

CDR3 protein: CASSIEGTGSDTQYF. CDR3 bases: TGTGCCAGTAGTATAGAAGGGACAGGGTCAGATACGCAGTATTTT. This chain links TRBV19 with TRBJ2-3; 9 bases match TRBD1. Germline CDR1 and CDR2: LNHDA and SQIVND (reference sequence). V lost 0 bases, J lost 4 bases, and 2 bases stayed unmatched. CDR3 length: 15 residues.